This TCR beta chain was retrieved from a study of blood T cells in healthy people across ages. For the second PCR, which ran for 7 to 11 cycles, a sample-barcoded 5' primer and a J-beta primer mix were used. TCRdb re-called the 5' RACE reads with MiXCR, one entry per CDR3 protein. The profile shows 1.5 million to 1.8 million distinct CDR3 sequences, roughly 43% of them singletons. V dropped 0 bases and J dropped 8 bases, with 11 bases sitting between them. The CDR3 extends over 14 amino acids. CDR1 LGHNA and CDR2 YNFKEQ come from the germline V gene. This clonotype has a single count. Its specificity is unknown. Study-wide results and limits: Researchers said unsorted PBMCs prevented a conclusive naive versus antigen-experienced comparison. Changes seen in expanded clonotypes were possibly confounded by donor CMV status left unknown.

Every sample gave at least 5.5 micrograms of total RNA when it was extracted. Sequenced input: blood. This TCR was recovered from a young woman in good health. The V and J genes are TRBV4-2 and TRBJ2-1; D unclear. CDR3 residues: CASSQDPRDDEQFF. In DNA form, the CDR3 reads TGTGCCAGCAGCCAAGATCCAAGGGATGATGAGCAGTTCTTC.